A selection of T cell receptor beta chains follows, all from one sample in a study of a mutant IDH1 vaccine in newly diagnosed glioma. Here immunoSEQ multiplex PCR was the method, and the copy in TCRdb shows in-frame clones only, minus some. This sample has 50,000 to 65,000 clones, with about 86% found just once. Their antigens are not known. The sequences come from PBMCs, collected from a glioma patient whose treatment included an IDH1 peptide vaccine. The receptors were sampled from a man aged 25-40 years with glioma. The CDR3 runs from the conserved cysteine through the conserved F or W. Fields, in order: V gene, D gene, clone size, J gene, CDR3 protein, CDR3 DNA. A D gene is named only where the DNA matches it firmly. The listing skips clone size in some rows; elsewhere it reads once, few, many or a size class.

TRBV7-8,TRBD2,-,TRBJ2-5,CASSLDSLGTRLETQYF,TGTGCCAGCAGCTTAGACTCTCTCGGGACTAGACTCGAGACCCAGTACTTC
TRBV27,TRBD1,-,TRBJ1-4,CASSLTGQGLSTNEKLFF,TGTGCCAGCAGTTTAACGGGACAGGGTTTATCTACTAATGAAAAACTGTTTTTT
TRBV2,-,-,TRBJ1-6,CASTEGSSYNSPLHF,TGTGCCAGCACTGAGGGTAGCTCCTATAATTCACCCCTCCACTTT
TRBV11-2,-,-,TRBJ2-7,CASSFRGYEQYF,TGTGCCAGCAGCTTCAGGGGTTACGAGCAGTACTTC
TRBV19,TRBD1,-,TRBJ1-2,CASMFQGAADYGYTF,TGTGCCAGTATGTTCCAGGGGGCTGCTGACTATGGCTACACCTTC
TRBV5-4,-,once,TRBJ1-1,CASSLQGRNTEAFF,TGTGCCAGCAGCTTACAGGGCAGAAACACTGAAGCTTTCTTT
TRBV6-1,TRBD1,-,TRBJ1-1,CASSETDTGTGPNTEAFF,TGTGCCAGCAGTGAAACCGACACCGGGACAGGTCCGAACACTGAAGCTTTCTTT
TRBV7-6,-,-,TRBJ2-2,CASSLYPGPQKRTGELFF,TGTGCCAGCAGCTTGTATCCGGGACCCCAGAAGCGCACCGGGGAGCTGTTTTTT
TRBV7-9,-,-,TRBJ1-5,CASSHTPRSFAAQHF,TGTGCCAGCAGCCACACCCCGCGGAGTTTTGCTGCCCAGCATTTT
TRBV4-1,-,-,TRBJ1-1,CASSQVMNTEAFF,TGCGCCAGCAGCCAAGTCATGAACACTGAAGCTTTCTTT
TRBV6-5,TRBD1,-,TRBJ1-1,CASSRDRGMNTEAFF,TGTGCCAGCAGCCGGGACAGGGGTATGAACACTGAAGCTTTCTTT
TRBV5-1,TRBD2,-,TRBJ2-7,CASRRTSGLSSYEQYF,TGCGCCAGCAGAAGGACTAGCGGGCTAAGCTCCTACGAGCAGTACTTC
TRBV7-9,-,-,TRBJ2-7,CASSLKLSPYEQYF,TGTGCCAGCAGCTTAAAACTCTCCCCCTACGAGCAGTACTTC
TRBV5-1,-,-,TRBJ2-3,CASSLSWVADTQYF,TGCGCCAGCAGCTTGAGCTGGGTCGCAGATACGCAGTATTTT
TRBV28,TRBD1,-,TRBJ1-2,CASSLWIRQGASHYGYTF,TGTGCCAGCAGTTTATGGATCCGACAGGGGGCATCCCACTATGGCTACACCTTC
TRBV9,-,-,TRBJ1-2,CASSPRFLTAERNYGYTF,TGTGCCAGCAGCCCCCGGTTTTTGACGGCAGAGAGGAACTATGGCTACACCTTC
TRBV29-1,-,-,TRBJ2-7,CSARDTDYEQYF,TGCAGCGCCCGGGACACCGACTACGAGCAGTACTTC
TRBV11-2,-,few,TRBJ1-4,CASSYRVGGSNEKLFF,TGTGCCAGCAGCTACCGGGTTGGAGGATCTAATGAAAAACTGTTTTTT
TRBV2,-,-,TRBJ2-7,CASSARQVSYEQYF,TGTGCCAGCAGTGCCCGACAGGTCTCCTACGAGCAGTACTTC
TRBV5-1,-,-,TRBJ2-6,CASSWGSSGANVLTF,TGCGCCAGCAGTTGGGGATCTTCTGGGGCCAACGTCCTGACTTTC
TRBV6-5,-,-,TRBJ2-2,CASSRGQTFTGELFF,TGTGCCAGCAGTCGCGGACAGACATTCACCGGGGAGCTGTTTTTT
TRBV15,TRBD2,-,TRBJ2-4,CATSRTSGVAKNIQYF,TGTGCCACCAGCAGGACTAGCGGGGTAGCCAAAAACATTCAGTACTTC
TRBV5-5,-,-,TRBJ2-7,CASSLFPTDKQYF,TGTGCCAGCAGCTTGTTCCCTACAGACAAGCAGTACTTC
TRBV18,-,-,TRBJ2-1,CASSPPRGSDNEQFF,TGTGCCAGCTCACCACCTCGGGGATCGGACAATGAGCAGTTCTTC
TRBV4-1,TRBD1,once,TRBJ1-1,CASSHSITTGVTEAFF,TGCGCCAGCAGCCATTCCATTACCACAGGGGTGACTGAAGCTTTCTTT
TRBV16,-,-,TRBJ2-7,CASSQSDLGGEQYF,TGTGCCAGCAGCCAATCTGACCTGGGGGGCGAGCAGTACTTC
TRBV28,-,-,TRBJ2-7,CASSLDSYEQYF,TGTGCCAGCAGTTTGGACAGCTACGAGCAGTACTTC
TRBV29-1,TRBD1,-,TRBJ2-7,CSASTGGIVYEQYF,TGCAGCGCTTCGACAGGGGGCATAGTATACGAGCAGTACTTC
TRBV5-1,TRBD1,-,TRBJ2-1,CASRDRPDSYNEQFF,TGCGCCAGCAGGGACAGGCCAGACTCCTACAATGAGCAGTTCTTC
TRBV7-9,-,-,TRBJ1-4,CASSLGLTSTNEKLFF,TGTGCCAGCAGCTTAGGGCTGACATCAACTAATGAAAAACTGTTTTTT
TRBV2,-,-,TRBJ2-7,CASILGRSSYEQYF,TGTGCCAGCATCCTCGGGCGTTCCTCCTACGAGCAGTACTTC
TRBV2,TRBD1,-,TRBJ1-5,CASTRTGQGHQPQHF,TGTGCCAGCACCAGGACAGGGCAGGGGCATCAGCCCCAGCATTTT
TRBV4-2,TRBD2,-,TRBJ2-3,CASSQEGGSNTQYF,TGTGCCAGCAGCCAAGAGGGAGGGTCAAATACGCAGTATTTT
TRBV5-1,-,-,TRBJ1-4,CASSLGSGNEKLFF,TGCGCCAGCAGCTTGGGATCGGGAAATGAAAAACTGTTTTTT
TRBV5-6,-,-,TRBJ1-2,CASSFTHGYTF,TGTGCCAGCAGCTTTACGCATGGCTACACCTTC
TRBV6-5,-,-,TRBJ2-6,CASSRFSGANVLTF,TGTGCCAGCAGCCGATTCTCTGGGGCCAACGTCCTGACTTTC
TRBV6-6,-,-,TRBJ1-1,CASKRTTSTEAFF,TGTGCCAGCAAAAGGACAACGAGCACTGAAGCTTTCTTT
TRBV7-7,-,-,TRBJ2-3,CASSPTAGPDTQYF,TGTGCCAGCAGCCCGACGGCAGGTCCAGATACGCAGTATTTT
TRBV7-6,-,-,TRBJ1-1,CASSLAHPGRTNTEAFF,TGTGCCAGCAGCTTAGCCCACCCGGGACGTACTAACACTGAAGCTTTCTTT